This entry lists 22 T cell receptor beta chains sequenced from one sample in a study of cytomegalovirus exposure and HLA in healthy donors. Assay: immunoSEQ multiplex PCR; the TCRdb copy retains only in-frame clones and omits some. The sample has 150,000 to 200,000 clones; approximately 86% are singletons. The sequencing sample was made of PBMCs. These receptors were taken from a man younger than 35 in good health and CMV-seropositive.

This clone showed up just once. This chain joins TRBV6-6 and TRBJ1-5; weak D call: TRBD1 (5 bases). The germline V gene encodes CDR1 MNHNY and CDR2 SVGAGI (reference sequence). Between the trimmed V and J ends, which lost 2 bases and 2 bases, there was a span of 13 bases. The CDR3 consists of 16 residues. The chain's CDR3 is CASSYLTDSGNQPQHF. DNA of the CDR3: TGTGCCAGCAGTTACCTGACCGACAGTGGCAATCAGCCCCAGCATTTT.

The chain recombines TRBV6-5 with TRBJ2-1; no definite D call. The CDR3 runs 12 residues. V lost 6 bases and J 9 bases, leaving 12 bases between the germline ends. Germline CDR1 and CDR2: MNHEY and SVGAGI. The CDR3 DNA reads as TGTGCCAGCAGCCACCAGGATGGTGAGCAGTTCTTC. It yields the protein CASSHQDGEQFF.

J is TRBJ2-7 and V is TRBV4-1; D possibly corresponds to TRBD1 (6 bases). V was clipped by 1 base and J by 4 bases, with 20 bases between them. The CDR3 consists of 17 residues. The germline CDR1 and CDR2 sequences are MGHRA and YSYEKL. This CDR3 is CASSQVFLGQGNYEQYF. Here the CDR3 DNA reads TGCGCCAGCAGCCAAGTATTCTTGGGGCAGGGGAATTACGAGCAGTACTTC.

The chain recombines TRBV7-8 with TRBJ2-2; 11 positions match TRBD2. V lost 8 bases, J lost 5 bases, and 13 bases stayed unmatched. CDR3 length: 17 residues. Per the germline V gene, CDR1 is SGHVS and CDR2 is FQNEAQ. The DNA for the CDR3 is TGTGCCAGCCTAGTTACCGGGGCTAGCGGGGGGACCGGGGAGCTGTTTTTT. Translated: CASLVTGASGGTGELFF.

In this sample, this clone turned up a few times. The chain is built from TRBV28 and TRBJ2-3; 8 bases align to TRBD2. This CDR3 contains 13 residues. Unmatched junction bases numbered 4, after V lost 6 bases and J lost 5 bases. Germline loops: CDR1 MDHEN, CDR2 SYDVKM. CDR3 in DNA: TGTGCCAGCAGGAAGCGGGAGTTAGATACGCAGTATTTT. Translating it yields CASRKRELDTQYF.

There are a few counts of this clone. The V gene is TRBV4-3, the J gene TRBJ2-5; 7 bases are shared with TRBD1. Germline CDR1 and CDR2: LGHNA and YSLEER. The trim removed 3 bases at V and 2 bases at J, leaving 9 bases unmatched. There are 16 residues in the CDR3. The CDR3 nucleotides are TGCGCCAGCAGCCAGGAGACAGGGAGCACACAAGAGACCCAGTACTTC. This translates into CASSQETGSTQETQYF.

The chain couples TRBV19 to TRBJ2-3, with D possibly TRBD2 on 6 matching bases. This CDR3 has 13 residues. Between the trimmed V and J ends, which lost 8 bases and 1 base, there was a span of 10 bases. The germline V gene has CDR1 LNHDA and CDR2 SQIVND (reference sequence). CDR3 sequence reads: CASSERGTDTQYF. The CDR3 DNA follows: TGTGCCAGTTCGGAGCGGGGCACAGATACGCAGTATTTT.

The table lists this clone with a count of one. This chain joins TRBV28 and TRBJ2-7; TRBD1 aligns across 9 bases. V shed 6 bases, J shed 2 bases, and the junction held 11 bases outside the gene matches. Germline loops: CDR1 MDHEN, CDR2 SYDVKM. The CDR3 is 16 amino acids. CDR3 sequence (DNA): TGTGCCAGCAGATCTAGAAGGGACAGGGACCCCTACGAGCAGTACTTC. As protein: CASRSRRDRDPYEQYF. The full variable domain, with the rest looked up from reference TRBV28 and TRBJ2-7, is DVKVTQSSRYLVKRTGEKVFLECVQDMDHENMFWYRQDPGLGLRLIYFSYDVKMKEKGDIPEGYSVSREKKERFSLILESASTNQTSMYLCASRSRRDRDPYEQYFGPGTRLTVT.

This chain uses TRBV19 with TRBJ1-1, with a weak D call TRBD1 (5 bases). The germline V and J ends were trimmed by 10 bases and 1 base, with 19 bases remaining between them. The CDR3 has 15 residues. Germline assignment: CDR1 LNHDA and CDR2 SQIVND (reference sequence). CDR3 DNA: TGTGCCACCAACCCTGCGGGGGTTCCGAACACTGAAGCTTTCTTT. Residues: CATNPAGVPNTEAFF.

The J gene is TRBJ2-3, the V gene TRBV9; 9 bases are shared with TRBD1. Trimming removed 1 base from V and 3 bases from J; junction bases left unmatched: 9. CDR3 length: 17 residues. The V gene's germline CDR1 is SGDLS and CDR2 YYNGEE. The CDR3 DNA reads TGTGCCAGCAGCGTATCCCGGGACAGGGCTTCTACAGATACGCAGTATTTT. The encoded protein is CASSVSRDRASTDTQYF.

The chain joins TRBV7-9 to TRBJ2-7; possible D gene TRBD2, 6 bases. V was shortened by 6 bases and J by 2 bases, with 17 bases between the two germline ends. The V gene's germline CDR1 is SEHNR and CDR2 FQNEAQ (reference sequence). The CDR3 length is 15 residues. CDR3 nucleotide sequence: TGTGCCAGCAGTGCCCCAACTAGCTCCACCTACGAGCAGTACTTC. Translation gives CASSAPTSSTYEQYF.

The chain combines TRBV6-6 with TRBJ1-5, with 7 bases fitting TRBD1. The CDR3 is 16 amino acids. Trimming cost V 1 base and J 5 bases; bases outside gene matches: 8. Germline values: CDR1 MNHNY, CDR2 SVGAGI (reference sequence). The CDR3 DNA reads TGTGCCAGCAGTTACTATTCCCGGGACAGAGATCAGCCCCAGCATTTT. Protein: CASSYYSRDRDQPQHF.

This chain joins TRBV28 and TRBJ2-2; no firm D call. CDR3 size: 14 residues. The germline V and J ends were trimmed by 5 bases and 0 bases, with 7 bases remaining between them. CDR1 is MDHEN, CDR2 SYDVKM, per germline. The CDR3: CASSLGTNTGELFF. CDR3 sequence (DNA): TGTGCCAGCAGTCTAGGAACGAACACCGGGGAGCTGTTTTTT.

In this sample, this clone turned up a few times. V gene TRBV7-9 combines with J gene TRBJ2-7, with TRBD1 matching over 7 bases. With 5 bases clipped from V and 6 bases from J, the junction kept 4 bases outside the gene matches. Germline assignment: CDR1 SEHNR and CDR2 FQNEAQ (reference sequence). This CDR3 region has 12 residues. In DNA, the CDR3 is TGTGCCAGCAGCACCCGGGACAGCGAGCAGTACTTC. This translates into CASSTRDSEQYF.

The CDR3 here is CASSPPVRGTEAFF. The CDR3 coding sequence is TGTGCCAGCTCACCACCGGTAAGGGGCACTGAAGCTTTCTTT. The V and J genes are TRBV18 and TRBJ1-1; maybe TRBD1 (5 bases). Deletions cut 0 bases from V and 4 bases from J, with 9 bases between. This CDR3 has 14 amino acids. Per germline, CDR1 KGHSH and CDR2 LQKENI.

The CDR3 region has the DNA TGTGCCAGCAGCCGGTACGGGGGGGCTGTCGATGAGCAGTTCTTC. It translates to CASSRYGGAVDEQFF. This sequence joins TRBV4-2 and TRBJ2-1, with TRBD2 identical over 8 bases. The CDR3 covers 15 residues. Germline CDR1 is LGHNA and CDR2 is YNFKEQ. Losses at the gene ends were 4 bases for V and 8 bases for J; bases not matched to a gene: 10.

The chain combines TRBV27 with TRBJ1-6; D is ambiguous. CDR1 is MNHEY and CDR2 is SMNVEV in the germline V gene (reference sequence). This CDR3 comprises 15 residues. V lost 10 bases and J lost 0, with 13 bases in between. As DNA, the CDR3 is TGTGCCACCCAAGATGCTAGCTCCTATAATTCACCCCTCCACTTT. Residues: CATQDASSYNSPLHF.

The chain joins TRBV7-3 to TRBJ2-3; 9 bases line up with TRBD2. The CDR3 spans 16 residues. V lost 3 bases to trimming and J lost 1 base; unmatched junction nucleotides: 5. Germline CDR1 reads SGHTA; CDR2 reads FQGTGA. Here the CDR3 DNA reads TGTGCCAGCAGCTTGGCGGGGGGGCGGGGCACAGATACGCAGTATTTT. It yields the protein CASSLAGGRGTDTQYF. The whole variable domain, filled in from reference TRBV7-3 and TRBJ2-3, reads GAGVSQTPSNKVTEKGKYVELRCDPISGHTALYWYRQSLGQGPEFLIYFQGTGAADDSGLPNDRFFAVRPEGSVSTLKIQRTERGDSAVYLCASSLAGGRGTDTQYFGPGTRLTVL.

The CDR3 coding sequence is TGTGCCTGGAGCCAAGGGGGCTCTGGGGCCAACGTCCTGACTTTC. Protein product: CAWSQGGSGANVLTF. The V and J genes are TRBV30 and TRBJ2-6, with D perhaps TRBD1 (6 bases). V lost 3 bases, J lost 0 bases, and 9 bases lay in between. CDR3 length: 15 residues. CDR1 and CDR2 from the germline V gene are GTSNPN and SVGIG (reference sequence).

This clone has a single count. The chain combines TRBV7-2 with TRBJ1-2, with 8 positions matching TRBD1. The V gene's germline CDR1 is SGHTA and CDR2 FQGNSA. This CDR3 has 14 amino acids. With 5 bases clipped from V and 4 bases from J, the junction kept 6 bases outside the gene matches. CDR3 nucleotides: TGTGCCAGCAGCCCCGCAGGGGGCGGCTATGGCTACACCTTC. Its protein is CASSPAGGGYGYTF. The full variable domain, with the rest looked up from reference TRBV7-2 and TRBJ1-2, is GAGVSQSPSNKVTEKGKDVELRCDPISGHTALYWYRQSLGQGLEFLIYFQGNSAPDKSGLPSDRFSAERTGGSVSTLTIQRTQQEDSAVYLCASSPAGGGYGYTFGSGTRLTVV.

This chain connects TRBV2 to TRBJ2-2; no clear D. Germline CDR1 and CDR2: SNHLY and FYNNEI. This CDR3 has 12 amino acids. Trimming took off 6 bases at V and 7 bases at J, with 9 bases between the two ends. The CDR3 DNA reads TGTGCCAGCAGCCTACTCGACGGGGAGCTGTTTTTT. Translating it yields CASSLLDGELFF.

The gene calls are TRBV6-5 and TRBJ2-1, with 7 positions matching TRBD2. This CDR3 comprises 15 residues. Germline CDR1 and CDR2: MNHEY and SVGAGI. J lost 2 bases, V lost 5 bases, and 6 bases had no gene match. The CDR3 sequence: CASSPSGGAYNEQFF. The CDR3 coding sequence is TGTGCCAGCAGTCCTAGCGGAGGGGCCTACAATGAGCAGTTCTTC.